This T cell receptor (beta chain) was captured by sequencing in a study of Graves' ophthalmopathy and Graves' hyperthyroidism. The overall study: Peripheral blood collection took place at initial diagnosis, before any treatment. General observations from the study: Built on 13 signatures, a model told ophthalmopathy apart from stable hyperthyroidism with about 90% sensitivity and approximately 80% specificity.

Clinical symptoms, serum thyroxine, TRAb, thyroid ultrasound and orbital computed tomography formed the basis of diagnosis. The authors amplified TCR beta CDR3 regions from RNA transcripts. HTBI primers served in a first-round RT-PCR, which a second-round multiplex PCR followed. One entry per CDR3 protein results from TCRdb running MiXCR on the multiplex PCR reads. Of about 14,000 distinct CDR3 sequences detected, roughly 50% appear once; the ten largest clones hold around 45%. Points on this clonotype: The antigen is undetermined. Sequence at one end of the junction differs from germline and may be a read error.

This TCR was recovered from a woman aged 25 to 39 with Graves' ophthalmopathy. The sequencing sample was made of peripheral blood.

The CDR3 region is CACSLEQGARSVEQYF. In DNA, the CDR3 is TGCGCCTGCAGCTTGGAGCAGGGGGCGCGCTCGGTCGAGCAGTACTTC. V gene TRBV5-1 combines with J gene TRBJ2-7; 8 bases agree with TRBD1. Germline V gene data show CDR1 as SGHRS and CDR2 as YFSETQ. This CDR3 contains 16 residues.